The 3 T cell receptor beta chains listed next were all sequenced from one sample in a study of kidney transplant recipient with SARS-CoV-2 infection. Each CDR3 protein is one row after TCRdb ran MiXCR on the reads. This sample yields fewer than 250,000 distinct CDR3 sequences, of which around 28% are seen a single time; roughly 7% belongs to the top ten. The sample consisted of a blood sample, taken at baseline and on roughly day 120 from a kidney transplant recipient. The source is a male patient aged 25 to 39 who had COVID-19 and was a kidney transplant recipient. Part of the T cells may come from the graft donor.

Regarding this clonotype: This may stem from a read error, because a much larger clone lies one nucleotide away. The chain joins TRBV9 to TRBJ2-7, with 11 positions matching TRBD2. The trim removed 0 bases at V and 3 bases at J, leaving 5 bases unmatched. The germline V gene has CDR1 SGDLS and CDR2 YYNGEE. The CDR3 runs to 16 residues. CDR3 protein: CASSVGGLAASYEQYF. The DNA for the CDR3 is TGTGCCAGCAGCGTAGGGGGACTAGCGGCAAGCTACGAGCAGTACTTC.

In its sample, this clonotype was seen many times. The chain uses TRBV2 and TRBJ1-5, with D unclear. V dropped 8 bases and J dropped 5 bases, with 13 bases sitting between them. The germline V gene has CDR1 SNHLY and CDR2 FYNNEI. The CDR3 runs to 13 residues. The CDR3 nucleotides are TGTGCCAGCGGGGAAGCAGGCCATCAGCCCCAGCATTTT. Protein sequence: CASGEAGHQPQHF.

This clonotype was picked up many times. This chain links TRBV28 with TRBJ2-4; D perhaps matches TRBD2 (5 bases). The J call may be in error: the DNA end matches TRBJ2-7 better. Germline lookup yields CDR1 MDHEN and CDR2 SYDVKM. This CDR3 comprises 18 residues. The CDR3 is CASSFFLSPKRDRYEQYF. The CDR3 bases are TGTGCCAGCAGTTTCTTTCTCTCTCCCAAGAGGGATAGGTACGAGCAGTACTTC.